This T cell receptor (beta chain) was sequenced in a study of CD8+CD57+ T cells in acquired aplastic anemia. Remarks on this clonotype: The antigen is unknown.

General observations from the study: Patients did not significantly differ from controls in CD8+ Simpson's diversity.

TCR beta VDJ and CDR3 profiles were obtained from a genomic DNA template. Each CDR3 protein is one row after TCRdb ran MiXCR on the reads. Of approximately 99,000 distinct CDR3 sequences listed, around 53% are singletons. The source material was sorted CD4+, CD8+, or CD8+CD57+ T cells (not recorded which) from PBMCs. The clonotype was recovered from a human donor in good health, serving as a control.

CDR3: CASSLPWGGYTF. The DNA for the CDR3 is TGTGCCAGCAGCTTACCCTGGGGTGGCTACACCTTC. The genes are TRBV7-9 and TRBJ1-2, with D unresolved. Germline CDR1 is SEHNR and CDR2 is FQNEAQ (reference sequence). Trimming stripped 2 bases from V and 7 bases from J, with 8 bases between. CDR3 size: 12 residues.